A single sample is the source of the 25 T cell receptor beta chains below, sequenced in a study of molecular identifiers for immune sequencing clone quantification. TCRdb re-analysed the PCR reads in MiXCR, keeping a single row per CDR3 protein. This sample has about 320,000 distinct CDR3 sequences; roughly a fifth occur once, and the top ten carry about 0.79%. Sequencing was done on a sample of naive CD8+ T cells from blood, with Jurkat cell RNA spiked in. Indicated subset: FACS-sorted CD8+CD4-CCR7+CD45RA+ naive T cells. Receptors originate from a human donor in good health. Some libraries in this study had Jurkat cell RNA spiked in.

The table lists this clonotype with many counts. The J gene is TRBJ2-7, the V gene TRBV28, with D perhaps being TRBD1 or TRBD2 (5 bases each). The CDR3 is made up of 12 amino acids. Germline V gene lookup returns CDR1 MDHEN and CDR2 SYDVKM. V was pared by 7 bases and J by 2 bases, with 9 bases between. CDR3 DNA: TGTGCCAGCACGGGACCAGCCTACGAGCAGTACTTC. Its translation: CASTGPAYEQYF.

Details on this clonotype: A read error may explain this, as a much larger clone is one base away. The chain employs TRBV4-3 and TRBJ1-2; TRBD1 is a possible D gene (6 bases). This CDR3 comprises 15 residues. Germline V CDR1 and CDR2: LGHNA, YSLEER. This CDR3 is CASSQRTETNYGYAF. CDR3 DNA: TGCGCCAGCAGCCAACGGACAGAGACTAACTATGGCTACGCCTTC.

On this clonotype itself: A clone one base away is much larger, so this may be a read error. The chain has TRBV27 and TRBJ2-1, with 9 nucleotides matching TRBD1. Per the germline V gene, CDR1 is MNHEY and CDR2 is SMNVEV (reference sequence). The CDR3 runs 15 residues. CDR3 nucleotides: TGTGCCGGCAGTTTGAGGGACAGGGTTCACGATGAGCAGTTCTTC. This translates into CAGSLRDRVHDEQFF.

In regard to this clonotype: It may be a read error: a sequence one base away is much more abundant. This rearrangement joins TRBV7-9 to TRBJ1-3; D unclear. This CDR3 spans 15 amino acids. Germline V gives CDR1 SEHNR, CDR2 FQNEAQ (reference sequence). CDR3 coding DNA: TGTGCCAGCAGCCCCACACTGGGCTCTGGAAACACCCTATATTTT. Amino acids: CASSPTLGSGNTLYF.

This clonotype has at least ten counts. The chain joins TRBV6-6 to TRBJ1-1, with TRBD1 matching 9 bases. The trim removed 5 bases at V and 4 bases at J, leaving 8 bases unmatched. Germline V gene sequence: CDR1 MNHNY, CDR2 SVGAGI (reference sequence). The CDR3 has 15 residues. Written as DNA, the CDR3 is TGTGCCAGCAGTAAACCGTACAGGGGGCTCACTGAAGCTTTCTTT. This gives the protein CASSKPYRGLTEAFF.

The table lists this clonotype with many counts. The chain joins TRBV6-6 to TRBJ2-7; no clear D gene. The length of the CDR3 is 13 residues. Per germline, CDR1 MNHNY and CDR2 SVGAGI (reference sequence). V was pared by 2 bases and J by 4 bases, with 9 bases between. CDR3 residues: CASSYGSQYEQYF. CDR3 nucleotide sequence: TGTGCCAGCAGTTACGGGTCCCAGTACGAGCAGTACTTC.

This clonotype has only a few counts. Compared with germline, one end of the junction differs, possibly owing to a read error. The genes are TRBV7-9 and TRBJ1-1; D is perhaps TRBD1 (5 bases). CDR1 is SEHNR, CDR2 FQNEAQ, per germline (reference sequence). CDR3 length equals 14 residues. The CDR3 DNA sequence: TGTGCCAGCGGCTTAGTCCCGGGGGGAACTGAAGCTTTCTTT. Translated: CASGLVPGGTEAFF. Looking up the rest from reference TRBV7-9 and TRBJ1-1 gives the full variable domain: DTGVSQNPRHKITKRGQNVTFRCDPISEHNRLYWYRQTLGQGPEFLTYFQNEAQLEKSRLLSDRFSAERPKGSFSTLEIQRTEQGDSAMYLCASGLVPGGTEAFFGQGTRLTVV.

This clonotype was counted a single time. Since a much larger clone is just one base distant, this may be a read error. The chain is built from TRBV4-2 and TRBJ2-1; no definite D call. The CDR3 consists of 15 residues. Germline assignment: CDR1 LGHNA and CDR2 YNFKEQ. CDR3 coding DNA: TGTGCCAGCAGCCAAGAAGGTAGGGTCTACAATGAGCAGTGCTTC. Its protein is CASSQEGRVYNEQCF.

Many counts were recorded for this clonotype. This rearrangement joins TRBV20-1 to TRBJ2-7; D is undetermined. The germline CDR1 and CDR2 sequences are DFQATT and SNEGSKA (reference sequence). This CDR3 spans 15 amino acids. The germline V and J ends were trimmed by 0 bases and 4 bases, with 16 bases remaining between them. The CDR3 here is CSARESEDNLYEQYF. The CDR3 DNA follows: TGCAGTGCTAGAGAGTCCGAAGACAACCTTTACGAGCAGTACTTC.

This clonotype was seen a few times. The rearrangement links TRBV27 to TRBJ1-2; TRBD1 aligns across 8 bases. This CDR3 contains 15 residues. The germline V gene has CDR1 MNHEY and CDR2 SMNVEV (reference sequence). V shed 0 bases, J shed 6 bases, and the junction held 6 bases outside the gene matches. CDR3 protein: CASSLSGQGLDGYTF. The CDR3 DNA is TGTGCCAGCAGTTTATCCGGACAGGGCTTAGATGGCTACACCTTC.

This clonotype was detected many times. The chain uses TRBV19 and TRBJ2-5; 7 nucleotides agree with TRBD1. The length of the CDR3 is 12 residues. The germline V gene encodes CDR1 LNHDA and CDR2 SQIVND (reference sequence). The J segment lost 1 base and the V segment lost 9 bases, leaving 2 bases of the junction unmatched. The CDR3 DNA follows: TGTGCCAGGGGACAGTTCCAAGAGACCCAGTACTTC. Translating it yields CARGQFQETQYF.

J is TRBJ2-5 and V is TRBV11-3, with TRBD1 as a possible D gene (6 bases). The V end was cut by 6 bases, the J end by 0 bases, with 8 bases between. Germline CDR1 and CDR2: SGHNT and YENEEA. The CDR3 sequence is 13 residues long. The CDR3 DNA reads TGTGCCAGCAGTGGACAGAACCAAGAGACCCAGTACTTC. Translated, it gives CASSGQNQETQYF.

V usage is TRBV9 and J usage is TRBJ1-1; 7 bases map to TRBD1. V lost 4 bases and J lost 0; bases outside the gene matches: 6. CDR1 and CDR2 from the germline V gene are SGDLS and YYNGEE. CDR3 size: 15 residues. This CDR3 reads CASSPSGTVNTEAFF. The DNA for the CDR3 is TGTGCCAGCAGCCCCTCCGGGACAGTGAACACTGAAGCTTTCTTT.

This clonotype was seen many times. The chain uses TRBV5-6 and TRBJ1-1; 7 bases align to TRBD1. Germline CDR1 reads SGHDT; CDR2 reads YYEEEE. Germline trimming cut 4 bases from V and 5 bases from J; bases unmatched to any gene: 14. CDR3 size: 16 residues. CDR3 nucleotide sequence: TGTGCCAGCAGCCCTTTGGAGGGGGCGTTGGGAACTGAAGCTTTCTTT. It is translated as CASSPLEGALGTEAFF.

In the case of this clonotype: This clone may be a read error of a much larger clone one base away. J is TRBJ1-3 and V is TRBV20-1; TRBD1 is a possible D gene (6 bases). The germline gives CDR1 DFQATT, CDR2 SNEGSKA (reference sequence). CDR3 length: 13 residues. In DNA, the CDR3 is TGCGGTGCTACACAGGGACCTGGAAACACCATATATTTT. Its translation: CGATQGPGNTIYF.

The rearrangement links TRBV5-6 to TRBJ1-3, with unresolved D. Looked up from germline, CDR1 is SGHDT and CDR2 is YYEEEE. The V and J ends lost 1 base and 0 bases respectively, with 8 bases between them. This CDR3 is built from 15 residues. CDR3 loop: CASSLTVVSGNTIYF. CDR3 sequence (DNA): TGTGCCAGCAGCTTGACAGTAGTCTCTGGAAACACCATATATTTT.

About this clonotype: One end of the junction varies from germline; a read error may be responsible. The gene calls are TRBV5-6 and TRBJ2-7, with TRBD1 matching over 10 bases. The germline V gene has CDR1 SGHDT and CDR2 YYEEEE. This CDR3 is built from 14 residues. The CDR3 loop reads CASGFGTGAGEQYF. The DNA for the CDR3 is TGTGCCAGCGGCTTCGGGACAGGGGCGGGCGAGCAGTACTTC.

Comment on this clonotype: This sequence may be a read error, since a much larger clone differs from it by one base. The chain employs TRBV28 and TRBJ2-3; 14 bases fit TRBD2. Trimming at V came to 11 bases and at J to 9 bases, leaving 13 bases not matched to a gene. This CDR3 contains 15 residues. Germline CDR1 reads MDHEN; CDR2 reads SYDVKM. As DNA, the CDR3 is TGTGCCGGCACTATAAGACTAGCGGGAGGGGTGACGCAGTATTTT. The encoded protein is CAGTIRLAGGVTQYF.

J is TRBJ2-3 and V is TRBV11-2; TRBD2 matches 7 bases. The CDR3 runs to 20 residues. The V segment lost 4 bases and the J segment 0 bases; nucleotides outside the gene matches: 19. Germline V gene sequence: CDR1 SGHAT, CDR2 FQNNGV. The CDR3: CASSSRWVNPGLTSTDTQYF. CDR3 coding DNA: TGTGCCAGCAGCTCCCGCTGGGTAAATCCGGGACTAACTAGCACAGATACGCAGTATTTT.

A few counts support this clonotype. The V gene is TRBV19, the J gene TRBJ2-7; D unclear. The CDR3 spans 13 residues. The V and J ends lost 4 bases and 2 bases respectively, with 9 bases between them. Germline-derived CDR1 and CDR2 are LNHDA and SQIVND (reference sequence). The CDR3: CASSRLRAYEQYF. The DNA of the CDR3 is TGTGCCAGTAGTAGACTCCGGGCCTACGAGCAGTACTTC.

This clonotype was recorded at least ten times. The chain uses TRBV7-9 and TRBJ2-7; the match to TRBD2 covers 7 bases. The V gene's germline CDR1 is SEHNR and CDR2 FQNEAQ (reference sequence). J gave up 3 bases and V 4 bases, and 6 bases lay outside the gene matches. The CDR3 has 14 residues. The CDR3, as DNA: TGTGCCAGCAGCTCAAGCGGGACCCTCTACGAGCAGTACTTC. Translating gives CASSSSGTLYEQYF.

In its sample, this clonotype was seen many times. The gene calls are TRBV7-2 and TRBJ2-3; D remains unclear. The V and J ends lost 5 bases and 0 bases respectively, with 15 bases between them. This CDR3 has 16 amino acids. CDR1 SGHTA and CDR2 FQGNSA come from the germline V gene. The CDR3 nucleotides are TGTGCCAGCAGCCCCAGCCCCTTCGTAAGCACAGATACGCAGTATTTT. Translating it yields CASSPSPFVSTDTQYF.

This sequence joins TRBV30 and TRBJ2-1; TRBD1 might be the D (5 bases). The end of the DNA is better explained by TRBJ2-7, so the J call may be wrong. Looked up from germline, CDR1 is GTSNPN and CDR2 is SVGIG (reference sequence). CDR3 length: 15 residues. CDR3 coding DNA: TGTGCCTGGAGTGTACAAGACAGCTCCTACAATGAGCAGTACTTC. Translating gives CAWSVQDSSYNEQYF.

This clonotype was detected ten times or more. The chain uses TRBV20-1 and TRBJ2-7; the D gene is possibly TRBD2 (5 bases). The V gene lost 3 bases and the J gene lost 5 bases, with 8 bases spanning the gap. CDR1 is DFQATT, CDR2 SNEGSKA, per germline (reference sequence). This CDR3 comprises 11 residues. In nucleotides, the CDR3 is TGCAGTGCTAGGGACTTGCACGAGCAGTACTTC. Protein product: CSARDLHEQYF.

This clonotype was counted at least ten times. The chain links TRBV20-1 to TRBJ2-3; no reliable D call. This CDR3 is 11 amino acids long. CDR1 is DFQATT, CDR2 SNEGSKA, per germline (reference sequence). V dropped 3 bases and J dropped 6 bases, with 7 bases sitting between them. The CDR3 DNA is TGCAGTGCTAGCGACTGGGATACGCAGTATTTT. It is translated as CSASDWDTQYF.